This T cell receptor beta chain is drawn from a study of radiation and T cells in renal cell carcinoma. Study results and limitations: From baseline, blood top tumor clonotypes peaked at 2 weeks post-radiation.

The treatment denotes: 15 Gy SBRT to primary tumor, nephrectomy 4 weeks later. Nephrectomy followed 15 Gy stereotactic body radiation by 4 weeks. The V gene lost 4 bases and the J gene lost 3 bases, with 12 bases spanning the gap. The germline V gene has CDR1 SGHTA and CDR2 FQGNSA. The CDR3 is 14 amino acids. Sequenced by immunoSEQ multiplex PCR; TCRdb stores in-frame clones only, minus some. The data hold under 20,000 clones, with just over 60% observed a single time. On this clone: Its antigen is unidentified.

The clonotype originates from a woman between 65 and 79 years old with renal cell carcinoma. This chain joins TRBV7-2 and TRBJ1-2; D not certain. The sequencing here drew on tumor tissue, taken from a patient whose treatment included radiotherapy and nephrectomy. The CDR3 here is CASSSRRGDYGYTF. CDR3 DNA: TGTGCCAGCAGCTCCCGGCGGGGTGACTATGGCTACACCTTC.